This TCR beta chain derives from a study of cytomegalovirus exposure and HLA in healthy donors (dated by TCRdb to 2017 to 2019). Regarding the complete study: In an earlier analysis of under 750 of the donors, about 270 Gb of sequence data and some 120 million unique TCR beta sequences from about 179 million T cells were reported. An early release covering roughly 640 HLA-typed donors comprised approximately 290 gigabases of sequencing data and approximately 85 million unique TCR sequences. Among the approximately 400 genotyped donors, more than 70% belonged to the genetic ancestry cluster associated with self-reported Caucasian donors. The aim of the study was to test whether cataloging public T cell receptors could identify signatures of past pathogen exposure. The T cell repertoires of under 700 subjects were profiled by immunosequencing and related to cytomegalovirus serostatus. A separate validation cohort of 100 to 150 different subjects was used in addition to the roughly 670-subject first cohort. To predict cytomegalovirus infection status, the study brought together high-throughput TCR immunosequencing, statistical association of individual TCRs with disease status, and machine learning. A later analysis re-analyzed previously published TCR beta repertoires from roughly 600 donors and added high-resolution HLA genotyping to study TCR occurrence patterns. The later analysis used no new phenotypic data to find candidate immune exposures, relying instead on TCR beta sequences and their occurrence across donors. In an earlier analysis of 587 of the donors, high-throughput TCR beta sequencing was used to judge whether each TCR beta V gene segment behaved as functional or pseudogenic. Donor age, sex, ethnicity and CMV serostatus were compiled together with the repertoire data. A later genetic analysis took genome-wide SNP genotypes for about three fifths of the 666 donors and used that subset as a discovery cohort. Every repertoire in the discovery cohort had been generated on one and the same sequencing platform. Both class I and class II loci were covered by HLA typing, at four-digit resolution. The number of donors typed differed by locus, with about 629-630 for A, B, C, DRB1 and DQB1, about 500 for DQA1, about 610 for DPA1, and 450 to 480 for DPB1. Roughly 5 DR-DQ haplotypes were handled as single units for association and clustering, since linkage in the cohort was strong. Across 398 genotyped donors of the cohort, an average of roughly 250,000 unique TCR beta nucleotide sequences per donor were sequenced, and around 20% of those sequences were non-productive.

Based on the germline V gene, the CDR1 and CDR2 sequences are SGHTA and FQGNSA. Measured from the cysteine to the phenylalanine, the CDR3 is 15 residues long. Only the CDR3 part of the read is kept: 45 bases, read in frame from the first base. V is shortened by 2 bases, J by 0 bases, and the region joining them spans 11 bases. As concerns this clone: Its antigen has not been determined. No base quality values were provided; no much bigger clone lies one nucleotide off.

The receptor library was made with the immunoSEQ multiplex PCR assay. For the multiplex PCR, a mixture combining 60 forward primers for TCR Vbeta segments and 13 reverse primers for TCR Jbeta segments was used. Amplification of the CDR3 region of rearranged TCR beta genes was performed with a multiplex PCR assay on genomic DNA. The Illumina HiSeq System was used to sequence the amplified TCR beta libraries as 87-base-pair reads. For the original study's pipeline: A later analysis counted approximately 84 million unique TCR beta chains across the 650 to 700 repertoires, and 9 million to 14 million of these chains were shared by at least two donors. A nearest-neighbor algorithm error-corrected the raw reads and collapsed the reads into unique sequences, merging closely related sequences to remove PCR and sequencing errors. To assign V, D and J gene segments, CDR3 sequences were aligned to IMGT reference sequences. Each retained sequence needed at least a six-nucleotide match to both a V gene segment and a J gene segment. Rearrangements were called productive when the CDR3 lacked stop codons and stayed in frame with V and J; all others were non-productive. Following IMGT convention, CDR3 was defined as the stretch from the second conserved V-encoded cysteine to the conserved J-encoded phenylalanine. In an earlier analysis of roughly 610 of the donors, sequences lacking an unambiguous match to a single V gene segment were excluded. An earlier analysis of about 590 of the donors classified V segments as functional when productive rearrangements were above 56.7% and as segregating when the standard deviation between donors was above 5%. A statistical classification framework was built to diagnose cytomegalovirus status from the catalog of TCR beta chain sequences. A later analysis assigned V and J genes by comparing TCR nucleotide sequences with IMGT/GENE-DB human TR gene sequences. A later analysis assigned CDR3 sequences and most-parsimonious VDJ recombination scenarios with the TCRdist pipeline. In a later analysis, each TCR beta chain was defined by its CDR3 amino acid sequence together with its V-gene family, and reads without a unique V-gene family were excluded. To address suspected cross-contamination and a sequencing artifact, a later analysis removed 450 to 700 highly shared, low-generation-probability nucleotide sequences. In a later analysis, a clonal expansion index was calculated for each public chain from normalized within-repertoire ranks of inferred template counts. In a later analysis, generation probabilities were computed with a VDJ recombination model fitted to out-of-frame rearrangements, and the resulting probabilities were checked against IGoR. Hypergeometric tests were used in a later analysis to score TCR-TCR, TCR-HLA and TCR-CMV co-occurrence, with a repertoire-size bias correction applied to the TCR pairs. To estimate false discovery rates, a later analysis permuted the HLA or CMV assignments 20 times. In a later analysis, co-occurring TCRs were grouped with DBSCAN, and TCRdist sequence similarity was added when clustering was performed within HLA-allele-positive subsets. For co-occurrence clustering, repertoires with fewer than 30,000 or more than 120,000 public chains were excluded, along with a handful of repertoires with anomalous nucleotide sharing. In its TCRdb copy, this immuneACCESS table keeps in-frame sequences only and misses some clones. Where compared with another copy, unresolved V genes explain less than half of these, and the others have no known cause. The DNA was the basis for D and trimming; V, J and clone size are from that table. Counted in this sample were roughly 150,000 clones; 60% to 80% of them appeared once. The leading ten clones occupy over 0.6% of the sample.

Beyond this particular receptor, the publication reports: A later analysis found that TCR association rates varied across HLA loci, with DRB1 alleles showing the most associated TCRs and HLA-C alleles the fewest. A cluster of highly shared sequence variants was judged likely to represent a technical artifact of the sequencing pipeline. Broadly in line with IMGT annotations, most TCR beta V segments showed up in productive rearrangements about 90% or about 30% of the time in an earlier analysis of several hundred of the donors. CMV serostatus was the only immune exposure information available for the cohort. According to the authors, the approach could potentially be generalized to other disease states and immunological phenotypes. In the study, about 150 TCR beta chains were listed as associated with cytomegalovirus. In both the original and validation cohorts, the classifier was reported to diagnose cytomegalovirus status with high specificity and sensitivity. In a later genetic analysis, a missense DCLRE1C variant was associated with V-gene and J-gene trimming of TCR beta chains, and the association was replicated in an independent cohort. While some public TCRs were present in many individuals, most TCR sequences turned up only very rarely across donors. According to a later analysis, parvovirus B19, influenza, CMV and Epstein-Barr virus appeared linked to several top co-occurrence clusters. This cohort had only TCR beta chains sequenced, and the lack of alpha or paired-chain data limited which features could be detected. Strong co-occurrence of HLA alleles, especially DR and DQ, made assigning TCR associations to individual alleles difficult. Linkage disequilibrium might explain the correlated functional status among segregating V segments, but an unknown experimental factor could not be excluded. Most CMV-associated TCR beta chains appeared to be HLA-restricted in a later analysis, and the HLA associations seemed to be driven largely by CMV exposure. A later genetic analysis reported fewer N-insertions in productive TCRs among donors in an Asian-associated ancestry cluster than the roughly 700-donor mean. Presence/absence analyses assumed roughly uniform sequencing depth across donors, an assumption that may not hold. Three of the identified cytomegalovirus-associated TCR beta chains were confirmed in vitro to be specific for cytomegalovirus antigens. A further reported finding was that TCR beta sequences accurately predicted the HLA-A and HLA-B alleles for most subjects in the first cohort. The earlier analysis of fewer than 750 of the donors excluded roughly 16 rarely observed V segments, including chromosome 9 orphons, because counts were too low. In a later analysis, HLA-associated TCR beta chains were found to be more clonally expanded and to have lower generation probabilities than equally common non-associated chains. At a false discovery rate of 0.05, a later analysis linked some 17,000 TCR beta sequences to specific HLA alleles. Some IMGT-functional V segments, including TRBV6-2 and TRBV6-3, could not be distinguished by the 87-base-pair reads and were therefore excluded. Because some donors lacked HLA typing at each locus, the association tests relied only on the typed subset.

The cohort comprised 666 healthy bone marrow donors. Cohort members were all nominally healthy when sampled, although unrecorded immune exposures were likely present. The donor tested CMV seronegative, placing the donor among the 350 to 400 seronegative members of the cohort. A peripheral blood sample was provided by each donor, and peripheral blood mononuclear cells were used for TCR beta sequencing. Genomic DNA extraction from the blood cell samples was performed with the Qiagen DNeasy Blood Extraction Kit. This chain joins TRBV7-2 to TRBJ2-7; the D gene is possibly TRBD2, with 6 bases matching. Sequenced: PBMCs. This receptor was identified in a male donor in good health and CMV-seronegative. The nucleotide sequence reads as follows: TGTGCCAGCAGCTTATTTAGCGGCAGCTCCTACGAGCAGTACTTC. It encodes CASSLFSGSSYEQYF. Outside the CDR3, residues come from the reference TRBV7-2 and TRBJ2-7 proteins, so the full variable domain is: GAGVSQSPSNKVTEKGKDVELRCDPISGHTALYWYRQSLGQGLEFLIYFQGNSAPDKSGLPSDRFSAERTGGSVSTLTIQRTQQEDSAVYLCASSLFSGSSYEQYFGPGTRLTVT.